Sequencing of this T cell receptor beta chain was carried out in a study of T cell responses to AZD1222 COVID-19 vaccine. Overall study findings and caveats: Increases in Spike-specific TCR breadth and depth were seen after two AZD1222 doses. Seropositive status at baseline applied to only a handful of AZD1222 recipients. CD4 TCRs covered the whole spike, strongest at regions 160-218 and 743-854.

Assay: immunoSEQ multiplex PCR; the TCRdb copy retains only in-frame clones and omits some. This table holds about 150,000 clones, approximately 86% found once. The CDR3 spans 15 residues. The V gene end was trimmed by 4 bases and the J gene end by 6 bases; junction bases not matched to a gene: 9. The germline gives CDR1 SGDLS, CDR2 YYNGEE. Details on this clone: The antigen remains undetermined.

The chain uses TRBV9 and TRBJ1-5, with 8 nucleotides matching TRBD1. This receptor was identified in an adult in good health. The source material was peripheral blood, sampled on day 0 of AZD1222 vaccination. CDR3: CASSPGQGGGQPQHF. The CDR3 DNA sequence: TGTGCCAGCAGCCCAGGACAGGGCGGTGGTCAGCCCCAGCATTTT.